This T cell receptor (beta chain) was documented in a study of type 1 regulatory T cells. About the research overall: This in vitro CD4 product, T-allo10, is enriched for Tr1 cells and alloantigen-specific. General observations from the study: Compared with non-type 1 regulatory T cells, type 1 regulatory T cells showed a more restricted TCR repertoire.

About this clonotype itself: The antigen is not known.

In TCRdb, the reads were re-called with MiXCR into one record per CDR3 protein. The sample holds more than 50,000 distinct CDR3 sequences, less than 70% seen once. Trimming removed 7 bases from V and 3 bases from J, with 8 bases in between. Germline V CDR1 and CDR2: SGHAT, FQDESV (reference sequence). The CDR3 runs to 12 residues. The genes are TRBV11-1 and TRBJ2-3, with D hard to call. The source is a human donor in good health. The material sequenced was cultured non-Tr1 T cells, either the whole culture or a sorted T cell fraction (not recorded which). This CDR3 is CASNLETDTQYF. DNA of the CDR3: TGTGCCAGCAACCTAGAGACAGATACGCAGTATTTT.